This is a list of T cell receptor beta chains from one sample in a study of cytomegalovirus exposure and HLA in healthy donors. The protocol was immunoSEQ multiplex PCR, while the TCRdb copy is restricted to in-frame clones and leaves out a portion. The sample lists some 150,000 clones; about 80% were seen once. Sequences were obtained from PBMCs. Receptors originate from a woman in her thirties or forties in good health and CMV-seronegative. CDR3s leave out the opening cysteine and the closing phenylalanine or tryptophan. The order of the fields is CDR3 protein, clone size, J gene, CDR3 length, V gene. The size field is filled for only some rows; it gives once, few, many or a size class.

CDR3: ASSQEGLGRDTQY; size: NA; J: TRBJ2-3; length: 13; V: TRBV4-2
CDR3: ASSSRLDTF; size: once; J: TRBJ1-1; length: 9; V: TRBV28
CDR3: ASSTIAGGSEETQY; size: NA; J: TRBJ2-5; length: 14; V: TRBV5-4
CDR3: ASSIDSYTEAF; size: NA; J: TRBJ1-1; length: 11; V: TRBV28
CDR3: ASSFVNYGYT; size: NA; J: TRBJ1-2; length: 10; V: TRBV7-9
CDR3: ASSVATTAYYGYT; size: few; J: TRBJ1-2; length: 13; V: TRBV9
CDR3: ASGTGTSGAHTDTQY; size: NA; J: TRBJ2-3; length: 15; V: TRBV12-5
CDR3: ASSSTPGATNEKLF; size: NA; J: TRBJ1-4; length: 14; V: TRBV9
CDR3: ASSIADSYEQY; size: NA; J: TRBJ2-7; length: 11; V: TRBV2
CDR3: ASSYSQTRSGELF; size: NA; J: TRBJ2-2; length: 13; V: TRBV6-5
CDR3: ASSLVFYGLAGRNEQF; size: NA; J: TRBJ2-1; length: 16; V: TRBV11-2
CDR3: AISDGLQETQY; size: NA; J: TRBJ2-5; length: 11; V: TRBV10-3
CDR3: ASSLSSGRAFRAAEQY; size: NA; J: TRBJ2-7; length: 16; V: TRBV7-2
CDR3: ASSLQMGGQETQY; size: NA; J: TRBJ2-5; length: 13; V: TRBV5-4
CDR3: ASDAGTLSAF; size: NA; J: TRBJ1-1; length: 10; V: TRBV2
CDR3: ASSLFPSSTDTQY; size: NA; J: TRBJ2-3; length: 13; V: TRBV7-3
CDR3: ASSSPMSSHHEQF; size: NA; J: TRBJ2-1; length: 13; V: TRBV7-9